This TCR beta chain came from a study of CD8+CD57+ T cells in acquired aplastic anemia. Looking at the study overall: Roughly 3 ug was the average amount of DNA from sorted CD4+ and CD8+ cells.

Profiles of TCR beta VDJ and CDR3 were generated from a genomic DNA template. MiXCR, run by TCRdb on the reads, gives a single entry per CDR3 protein. The table lists roughly 150,000 distinct CDR3 sequences, around half of them singletons. CDR1 and CDR2 from the germline V gene are LNHNV and YYDKDF (reference sequence). The CDR3 consists of 14 residues. V was pared by 0 bases and J by 5 bases, with 10 bases between. Broader study findings: Both patients and controls carried the same twenty-nine CD8+ CDR3 sequences.

With regard to this clonotype: Antigen specificity is unknown.

Those patients picked for sequencing had displayed CD8+CD57+ cell expansion on flow cytometry. The sample taken for sequencing was sorted CD4+, CD8+, or CD8+CD57+ T cells (not recorded which) from PBMCs. The receptor was isolated from a human donor with aplastic anemia. The chain couples TRBV15 to TRBJ1-2; D might be TRBD1 (6 bases). In DNA, the CDR3 is TGTGCCACCAGCAGAGAGGGGGCAGGTTATGGCTACACCTTC. It specifies CATSREGAGYGYTF.